This TCR beta chain was observed in a study of blood T cell repertoires in COVID-19. About the research overall: PBMCs, B-cell-depleted T cells, or T cells provided the cDNA or gDNA that made up the material.

Assay: immunoSEQ multiplex PCR; the TCRdb copy retains only in-frame clones and omits some. The data contain a few hundred thousand clones, roughly 90% of them seen just once; the ten biggest clones take up roughly 20%. Trimming took 1 base from V and 2 from J; bases not matched to a gene: 11. The CDR3 is 18 amino acids. Germline assignment: CDR1 MGHRA and CDR2 YSYEKL. The chain links TRBV4-1 to TRBJ2-7; 10 bases agree with TRBD1. The sequencing sample was made of PBMCs or T cells enriched from blood (not recorded which). The receptor was derived from a woman in her twenties or thirties who had recovered from COVID-19. CDR3 DNA: TGCGCCAGCAGCCAAGGGAGGACAGGGGGTTTTAACCCCTACGAGCAGTACTTC. Its translation: CASSQGRTGGFNPYEQYF.